These 16 T cell receptor beta chains were sequenced from one sample in a study of blood T cell repertoires in COVID-19. Here immunoSEQ multiplex PCR was the method, and the copy in TCRdb shows in-frame clones only, minus some. Here the sample spans some 160,000 clones, around 81% being singletons. The sequenced sample consisted of peripheral blood. Receptors were obtained from a man between 65 and 79 years old who had recovered from COVID-19.

The rearrangement joins TRBV3-1 (or the pseudogene TRBV3-2) to TRBJ2-7, with D tentatively TRBD1 (6 bases). Trimming left V 4 bases short and J 4 bases short, with 20 bases between. Per the germline V gene, CDR1 is LGHDT and CDR2 is YNNKEL (reference sequence). This CDR3 region has 16 residues. The DNA of the CDR3 is TGTGCCAGCAGCCCAAAGACAGCCCTTCAGGGGTACGAGCAGTACTTC. Translating gives CASSPKTALQGYEQYF.

The V and J genes are TRBV27 and TRBJ2-7, with TRBD1 matching 9 bases. The CDR3 is 14 residues long. The V gene's germline CDR1 is MNHEY and CDR2 SMNVEV (reference sequence). Losses at the gene ends were 6 bases for V and 2 bases for J; bases not matched to a gene: 5. The CDR3 sequence: CASSSGQGPYEQYF. CDR3 nucleotide sequence: TGTGCCAGCAGCTCGGGACAGGGCCCCTACGAGCAGTACTTC.

The CDR3 DNA follows: TGTGCCAGCAGCTTAGGACTGGGGGGAAACATTCAGTACTTC. This sequence encodes CASSLGLGGNIQYF. The chain employs TRBV11-2 and TRBJ2-4; D perhaps matches TRBD2 (6 bases). Trimming left V 1 base short and J 6 bases short, with 10 bases between. Germline-derived CDR1 and CDR2 are SGHAT and FQNNGV. The CDR3 covers 14 residues.

This clone was detected once. The chain employs TRBV7-3 and TRBJ1-6; the D gene is possibly TRBD1 (5 bases). Deletions cut 5 bases from V and 7 bases from J, with 12 bases between. The CDR3 loop spans 14 amino acids. Germline lookup yields CDR1 SGHTA and CDR2 FQGTGA. For the CDR3, the DNA is TGTGCCAGCAGCCCGCAGGGTCGGAATTCACCCCTCCACTTT. It specifies CASSPQGRNSPLHF.

The chain recombines TRBV14 with TRBJ2-7; 8 bases are shared with TRBD2. Germline V gives CDR1 SGHDN, CDR2 FVKESK. The CDR3 sequence is 16 residues long. V trimming: 1 base; J trimming: 6 bases; junction bases outside the gene matches: 11. CDR3 loop: CASSQVGRTSFREQYF. The DNA for the CDR3 is TGTGCCAGCAGCCAAGTAGGAAGGACTAGCTTCCGCGAGCAGTACTTC.

The chain uses TRBV5-5 and TRBJ2-7, with a weak D call TRBD1 (5 bases). Germline assignment: CDR1 SGHKS and CDR2 YYEKEE (reference sequence). CDR3 length: 16 residues. Trimming cost V 0 bases and J 0 bases, with 13 bases left between them. The CDR3: CASSLAPRQSSYEQYF. In DNA, the CDR3 is TGTGCCAGCAGCTTGGCCCCCCGACAGAGCTCCTACGAGCAGTACTTC.

The V gene is TRBV2, the J gene TRBJ1-1; 8 nucleotides line up with TRBD1. Germline CDR1 is SNHLY and CDR2 is FYNNEI. V was pared by 8 bases and J by 4 bases, with 12 bases of the junction left unmatched. CDR3 length: 15 amino acids. The CDR3 bases are TGTGCCAGCGTCTTCCCACAGGGGGGAAGCACTGAAGCTTTCTTT. This codes for CASVFPQGGSTEAFF.

This clone appeared once. The J gene is TRBJ1-2, the V gene TRBV19, with 9 bases fitting TRBD1. Trimming took 7 bases from V and 4 from J; bases not matched to a gene: 13. The germline V gene encodes CDR1 LNHDA and CDR2 SQIVND (reference sequence). This CDR3 has 16 residues. CDR3 protein: CASTPGQGRRSYGYTF. The CDR3, as DNA: TGTGCCAGTACCCCCGGACAGGGGCGACGGAGCTATGGCTACACCTTC.

This chain connects TRBV10-3 to TRBJ2-2; maybe TRBD2 (5 bases). CDR3 size: 14 residues. Germline V lookup: CDR1 ENHRY, CDR2 SYGVKD. Trimming took 3 bases from V and 4 from J, leaving 9 bases between them. The chain's CDR3 is CAISDGMGTGELFF. For the CDR3, the DNA is TGTGCCATCAGTGACGGGATGGGCACCGGGGAGCTGTTTTTT.

The chain combines TRBV28 with TRBJ1-3, with D possibly being TRBD1 (5 bases). The CDR3 extends over 16 amino acids. With 4 bases removed from V and 4 bases from J, the gap between germline ends came to 17 bases. Germline lookup yields CDR1 MDHEN and CDR2 SYDVKM. CDR3 amino acids: CASSWAGHREGNTIYF. The CDR3 DNA is TGTGCCAGCAGTTGGGCCGGACACCGAGAGGGAAACACCATATATTTT.

This chain connects TRBV27 to TRBJ2-7; a possible D gene is TRBD1 (6 bases). The length of the CDR3 is 16 residues. V lost 3 bases and J 3 bases, leaving 18 bases between the germline ends. Germline CDR1 is MNHEY and CDR2 is SMNVEV (reference sequence). This CDR3 is CASSLIEGGNRYEQYF. CDR3 bases: TGTGCCAGCAGTTTGATTGAAGGGGGTAACCGCTACGAGCAGTACTTC.

The sample holds one count of this clone. The J gene is TRBJ2-5, the V gene TRBV6-1; the match to TRBD2 covers 7 bases. CDR1 and CDR2 (germline): MNHNS, SASEGT. Trimming cost V 1 base and J 5 bases; bases outside gene matches: 13. The CDR3 covers 17 residues. CDR3 sequence: CASSEVGVRDYLETQYF. CDR3 DNA sequence: TGTGCCAGCAGTGAAGTTGGGGTTAGGGACTATCTGGAGACCCAGTACTTC.

This clone was counted a few times. The V call is TRBV5-6, the J call TRBJ2-2; 8 nucleotides match TRBD2. With V trimmed by 4 bases and J by 5 bases, 7 bases remained unmatched. Germline V gives CDR1 SGHDT, CDR2 YYEEEE. This CDR3 has 15 residues. The DNA of the CDR3 is TGTGCCAGCAGCCAGAGCGGGAGACATACCGGGGAGCTGTTTTTT. Its protein product is CASSQSGRHTGELFF.

The chain carries TRBV27 and TRBJ2-7; no firm D call. CDR1 is MNHEY and CDR2 is SMNVEV in the germline V gene (reference sequence). The CDR3 consists of 17 residues. The V end lost 0 bases, the J end lost 3 bases, and 18 bases lay between the germline ends. The CDR3 sequence is CASSLSHSETNFYEQYF. The CDR3 DNA follows: TGTGCCAGCAGTTTATCCCATTCCGAGACAAACTTCTACGAGCAGTACTTC.

The gene calls are TRBV10-3 and TRBJ1-2; 7 bases map to TRBD1. The length of the CDR3 is 14 residues. The germline V gene has CDR1 ENHRY and CDR2 SYGVKD. V lost 3 bases to trimming and J lost 5 bases; unmatched junction nucleotides: 6. The CDR3, as DNA: TGTGCCATCAGTGAAGGGGGACAGAGGTATGGCTACACCTTC. Protein product: CAISEGGQRYGYTF.

This chain links TRBV18 with TRBJ2-1; 10 bases are a match to TRBD2. Germline-derived CDR1 and CDR2 are KGHSH and LQKENI. Trimming took 3 bases from V and 5 from J; bases not matched to a gene: 4. The CDR3 extends over 15 amino acids. In nucleotides, the CDR3 is TGTGCCAGCTCACCGACTAGCGGGTTGAACAATGAGCAGTTCTTC. Its translation: CASSPTSGLNNEQFF.